This is a list of T cell receptor beta chains from one sample in a study of shared T cell receptors in the human thymus. The method was immunoSEQ multiplex PCR; TCRdb's version includes in-frame clones alone and lacks a portion of them. The table lists hundreds of thousands of clones, around 87% of them singletons. The sample was also linked to a second study, of human thymus T cells.

Source material: thymocytes. These receptors were collected from a boy under three years old with a congenital heart defect. CDR3s include the opening cysteine and the closing phenylalanine or tryptophan. The order of the fields is J gene, D gene, clone size, V gene, CDR3 DNA, CDR3 protein. D genes are given only for firm matches. Size is omitted from some rows. Given values are once, few, many or a class for expanded clones.

>TRBJ2-5|TRBD2|-|TRBV7-9
TGTGCCAGCAGCTCACTCCGGAATATCATAGCGGGGCAAGAGACCCAGTACTTC
CASSSLRNIIAGQETQYF
>TRBJ2-7|TRBD1|-|TRBV9
TGTGCCAGCAGCCCCAGACAGGGGGGTCACGAGCAGTACTTC
CASSPRQGGHEQYF
>TRBJ1-5|-|-|TRBV7-8
TGTGCCAGCAGCTTAGCACAGGGACGCAATCAGCCCCAGCATTTT
CASSLAQGRNQPQHF
>TRBJ2-7|TRBD2|-|TRBV5-6
TGTGCCAGCAGCTTGGGGAGCGGGGGTACCTACGAGCAGTACTTC
CASSLGSGGTYEQYF
>TRBJ2-7|-|-|TRBV21-1
TGTGCCAGCAGCGCGGGACTGCCTCCCGAGCAGTACTTC
CASSAGLPPEQYF
>TRBJ1-2|-|-|TRBV6-5
TGTGCCAGCAGTTACCAGGGGTTCTATGGCTACACCTTC
CASSYQGFYGYTF
>TRBJ2-1|-|-|TRBV6-1
TGTGCCAGCAGCGAAAGGGGGGATGGGGGAGGGCCTCCTGAGCAGTTCTTC
CASSERGDGGGPPEQFF
>TRBJ1-1|-|-|TRBV28
TGTGCCAGCCGATCCCAGGGCATGGACACTGAAGCTTTCTTT
CASRSQGMDTEAFF
>TRBJ1-1|TRBD1|-|TRBV14
TGTGCCAGCAGCGGGACAGGGAGGGGGACTGAAGCTTTCTTT
CASSGTGRGTEAFF
>TRBJ2-1|TRBD2|-|TRBV2
TGTGCCAGCAGTGAAGCCCCCCTAAGCGGGGGACACTACAATGAGCAGTTCTTC
CASSEAPLSGGHYNEQFF
>TRBJ2-7|-|few|TRBV21-1
TGTGCCAGCAGCCCGGCCACGCCACAGATCTACGAGCAGTACTTC
CASSPATPQIYEQYF
>TRBJ2-7|TRBD1|-|TRBV11-2
TGTGCTTTACAGGGGTCAAACCCCTACGAGCAGTACTTC
CALQGSNPYEQYF
>TRBJ2-3|-|-|TRBV10-3
TGTGCCACCAGCCGACATTCGGATACGCAGTATTTT
CATSRHSDTQYF
>TRBJ2-1|-|once|TRBV30
TGTGCCTGGAGGTCATTATTGGGCCAGGGCAATGAGCAGTTCTTC
CAWRSLLGQGNEQFF
>TRBJ1-4|TRBD1|-|TRBV6-1
TGTGCCTGCGGGGACAGGGGGCGCGAAAAACTGTTTTTT
CACGDRGREKLFF
>TRBJ2-1|-|-|TRBV12-2
TGTGCAAGTCGCTTAGCAGGGAGCTCCTACAATGAGCAGTTCTTC
CASRLAGSSYNEQFF
>TRBJ1-3|-|-|TRBV28
TGTGCCAGCAGTACGTGGAGGGTGAGGTCTGGAAACACCATATATTTT
CASSTWRVRSGNTIYF
>TRBJ2-6|TRBD1|-|TRBV12-5
TGTGCTACCCCCTCGGGACAGACCAGCTCTGGGGCCAACGTCCTGACTTTC
CATPSGQTSSGANVLTF
>TRBJ1-6|-|-|TRBV20-1
TGCAGTGCTAGATTAAATTCACCCCTCCACTTT
CSARLNSPLHF
>TRBJ2-3|-|-|TRBV5-4
TGTGCCAGCAGCCCAGTTCGGGTCCCGGGTACGCAGTATTTT
CASSPVRVPGTQYF
>TRBJ1-2|TRBD1|-|TRBV29-1
TGCAGCGTCGAAAACAGGGGATCTGGGGATGGCTACACCTTC
CSVENRGSGDGYTF
>TRBJ1-6|-|-|TRBV30
TGTGCCTGGAGTGTTAAGGGCGGGTCGAGGAATTCACCCCTCCACTTT
CAWSVKGGSRNSPLHF
>TRBJ2-1|-|-|TRBV9
TGTGCCAGCAGCGTAGTTGGGGCCCCCTACAATGAGCAGTTCTTC
CASSVVGAPYNEQFF
>TRBJ2-1|TRBD1|-|TRBV5-1
TGCGCCAGCAGCTTGGCCTGGGACAGGGGAAGAGACAATGAGCAGTTCTTC
CASSLAWDRGRDNEQFF
>TRBJ1-5|-|-|TRBV5-1
TGCGCCAGCAGCTTGTATCCAGGGTCGGGCAATCAGCCCCAGCATTTT
CASSLYPGSGNQPQHF
>TRBJ1-5|-|-|TRBV6-1
TGTGCCAGTGGGGGCAACAATCAGCCCCAGCATTTT
CASGGNNQPQHF
>TRBJ1-1|-|-|TRBV14
TGTGCCAGCAGCGGAAGCTCACAGGTGATTGAAGCTTTCTTT
CASSGSSQVIEAFF
>TRBJ2-7|TRBD1|-|TRBV6-7
TGTGCCAGCAGTTACCCTGCCGGGACAGTAAACTCCTACGAGCAGTACTTC
CASSYPAGTVNSYEQYF
>TRBJ2-1|-|-|TRBV25-1
TGTGCCAGCAGTGAAACGCAGACCTACAATGAGCAGTTCTTC
CASSETQTYNEQFF
>TRBJ1-3|-|-|TRBV2
TGTGCCAGCAGCCCAGTGACAGTTGGAAACACCATATATTTT
CASSPVTVGNTIYF
>TRBJ2-5|TRBD2|-|TRBV5-1
TGCGCCAGCCCGGGACTAGCCCAAGAGACCCAGTACTTC
CASPGLAQETQYF